This T cell receptor beta chain is drawn from a study of blood T cell repertoires in COVID-19. TCRdb's table, derived via immunoSEQ multiplex PCR, lists solely in-frame clones and lacks some. The repertoire includes around 480,000 clones, 87% of them detected once, and about 0.7% sits in the top ten. Germline V CDR1 and CDR2: MGHRA, YSYEKL. V lost 1 base and J lost 5, with 11 bases in between. The CDR3 contains 14 residues. The gene calls are TRBV4-1 and TRBJ1-1; the D gene is possibly TRBD1 (6 bases). Sequenced sample: PBMCs or T cells enriched from blood (not recorded which). This clonotype was sampled from a woman younger than 30 who had recovered from COVID-19. DNA for the CDR3: TGCGCCAGCAGCCAAGCAGGGGTTCGAACTGAAGCTTTCTTT. It codes for CASSQAGVRTEAFF.